The sequence of this T cell receptor beta chain was determined in a study of pediatric ulcerative colitis. This clone was seen once. Its antigen is unidentified. Study findings and constraints: Ulcerative colitis patients shared more blood-rectal clones than controls. A couple of rectal clonotypes were found only in ulcerative colitis patients, all of them.

Rectal tissue came from one to two pinch biopsies taken at colonoscopy. No immunosuppressive drugs were given to ulcerative colitis patients before diagnostic colonoscopy. The V and J ends lost 5 bases and 0 bases, in that order; junction bases with no gene match: 6. This CDR3 spans 16 amino acids. Per germline, CDR1 SGHVS and CDR2 FNYEAQ. The table came from immunoSEQ multiplex PCR; TCRdb's copy has only in-frame clones and leaves some out. The table shows approximately 15,000 clones, with less than 80% occurring only once. The sequenced sample consisted of gut tissue. The V and J genes are TRBV7-6 and TRBJ2-1; 8 bases fit TRBD1. The TCR originated in a girl aged 10 to 17 with moderate ulcerative colitis. The DNA for the CDR3 is TGTGCCAGCAGCCTAGGACAGGGAAGCTCCTACAATGAGCAGTTCTTC. It encodes CASSLGQGSSYNEQFF.